These 9 T cell receptor beta chains were sequenced from one sample in a study of T-cell reconstitution after alpha-beta-depleted transplantation in children. The TCRbeta library was prepared with unique molecular identifiers. TCRdb reprocessed the PCR reads with MiXCR, giving one entry per CDR3 protein. The sample carries 250,000 to 300,000 distinct CDR3 sequences, around 9.6% recorded once. The material sequenced was PBMCs from the stem cell graft donor, taken from the stem cell graft. These receptors were taken from a human donor who donated a stem cell graft to a child with SCID.

This clonotype came up many times. The V call is TRBV10-3, the J call TRBJ2-7, with a possible D match to TRBD2 (5 bases). CDR3 length equals 14 residues. Germline loops: CDR1 ENHRY, CDR2 SYGVKD. Trimming took 5 bases from V and 2 from J, leaving 13 bases between them. CDR3 amino acids: CAISRESFAYEQYF. For the CDR3, the DNA is TGTGCCATCAGTAGGGAGTCTTTCGCCTACGAGCAGTACTTC.

This clonotype appeared a few times. The genes are TRBV7-9 and TRBJ2-5; 8 nucleotides agree with TRBD2. Germline V gene sequence: CDR1 SEHNR, CDR2 FQNEAQ (reference sequence). J gave up 5 bases and V 3 bases, and 8 bases lay outside the gene matches. The CDR3 is 15 amino acids. CDR3 DNA: TGTGCCAGCAGCTTCCGGGGGGGCCGAGTGGAGACCCAGTACTTC. This gives the protein CASSFRGGRVETQYF.

Only a few counts were recorded for this clonotype. The chain carries TRBV29-1 and TRBJ1-4; D remains ambiguous. There are 15 residues in the CDR3. Per germline, CDR1 SQVTM and CDR2 ANQGSEA. Trimming removed 6 bases at V and 0 bases at J, with 14 bases between. DNA of the CDR3: TGCAGCGTCAAAATTACAGCTACAACTAATGAAAAACTGTTTTTT. Its translation: CSVKITATTNEKLFF. The complete variable domain, with remaining parts taken from reference TRBV29-1 and TRBJ1-4, reads SAVISQKPSRDICQRGTSLTIQCQVDSQVTMMFWYRQQPGQSLTLIATANQGSEATYESGFVIDKFPISRPNLTFSTLTVSNMSPEDSSIYLCSVKITATTNEKLFFGSGTQLSVL.

This clonotype came up a few times. The rearrangement links TRBV19 to TRBJ2-6; D is perhaps TRBD1 or TRBD2 (7 bases each). The V gene's germline CDR1 is LNHDA and CDR2 SQIVND (reference sequence). The CDR3 runs 15 residues. Trimming shortened V by 5 bases and J by 2 bases, and 10 bases separated the two germline ends. The CDR3 loop reads CASSQGGTGANVLTF. CDR3 DNA sequence: TGTGCCAGTAGTCAGGGGGGGACTGGGGCCAACGTCCTGACTTTC.

This clonotype was seen only a few times. The chain couples TRBV15 to TRBJ2-2, with 11 bases identical to TRBD1. Germline assignment: CDR1 LNHNV and CDR2 YYDKDF (reference sequence). Losses at the gene ends were 6 bases for V and 6 bases for J; bases not matched to a gene: 6. The CDR3 totals 15 residues. The CDR3 DNA sequence: TGTGCCACCAGGGGGGACAGGGGGTTCGCCGGGGAGCTGTTTTTT. It codes for CATRGDRGFAGELFF.

The table lists this clonotype with a few counts. The rearrangement joins TRBV5-1 to TRBJ2-7; D is unclear. From germline, CDR1 is SGHRS and CDR2 YFSETQ. The CDR3 is 13 amino acids. Trimming removed 0 bases at V and 3 bases at J, with 7 bases between. The CDR3 coding sequence is TGCGCCAGCAGCTTGGTAGACGGCTACGAGCAGTACTTC. Translated, it gives CASSLVDGYEQYF.

This clonotype was picked up many times. The chain recombines TRBV7-8 with TRBJ2-4; 7 nucleotides agree with TRBD1. Looked up from germline, CDR1 is SGHVS and CDR2 is FQNEAQ. The ends lost 4 bases at V and 5 bases at J; junction bases unmatched: 5. The CDR3 sequence is 14 residues long. The CDR3 spells CASSSGTVENIQYF. The DNA for the CDR3 is TGTGCCAGCAGCTCCGGGACAGTTGAAAACATTCAGTACTTC.

CDR3 bases: TGCAGTGCTAGAGATCTGCCAGCGGGGGGGCCTTGGTTCACAGATACGCAGTATTTT. Its translation is CSARDLPAGGPWFTDTQYF. The rearrangement joins TRBV20-1 to TRBJ2-3; 10 nucleotides align to TRBD2. The V gene end was trimmed by 0 bases and the J gene end by 2 bases; junction bases not matched to a gene: 14. The germline V gene has CDR1 DFQATT and CDR2 SNEGSKA (reference sequence). This CDR3 is built from 19 residues.

This chain joins TRBV20-1 and TRBJ2-3, with TRBD2 as a possible D gene (7 bases). This CDR3 is built from 15 residues. The germline V and J ends were trimmed by 3 bases and 6 bases, with 19 bases remaining between them. CDR1 DFQATT and CDR2 SNEGSKA come from the germline V gene (reference sequence). This chain's CDR3 is CSARGRGAALDTQYF. The CDR3 bases are TGCAGTGCTAGGGGTCGGGGGGCGGCCCTGGATACGCAGTATTTT.